This T cell receptor beta chain was retrieved from a study of glioma-infiltrating T cells (dated by TCRdb to 2016 to 2017). Regarding the complete study: Glioma tissue, non-neoplastic brain tissue and matched peripheral blood mononuclear cells were used as sources from which TCR alpha- and beta-chain repertoires were sequenced. To gauge divergence between tissue and blood T-cell populations, every tissue-infiltrating repertoire was compared against the peripheral blood repertoire from the same patient. Three low-grade glioma patients, under ten primary glioblastoma patients and three non-glioma patients contributing non-neoplastic brain tissue were included in the paired cohort.

TCR alpha and beta CDR3 regions were amplified with the iRepertoire nested amplicon-rescue multiplex PCR (arm-PCR) platform from RNA. The input for one-step reverse transcription and amplification was about 85-400 ng of either tissue mRNA or PBMC total RNA. After bead purification, a secondary multiplex PCR added Illumina adapters, and libraries were gel-purified between 200 and 400 bp. Libraries carried internal 6-nucleotide barcodes used for demultiplexing. Sequencing of the libraries was done on an Illumina MiSeq using 2x220 or 2x250 nucleotide paired-end reads. The authors processed their data as follows. Paired reads were merged using FLASH 1.2.11 and aligned with BWA-MEM to the GRCh37 human genome, and TRA and TRB reads were then extracted. An IMGT-derived reference of cassette sequences and CDR3 motifs, with pseudogenes included, was used for V and J assignment. Three-frame translation of reads was performed, and productive CDR3s were defined as those with a C...FGXG motif and no stop codons. Clonotypes were defined as unique combinations of V-J cassette pair and CDR3 amino acid sequence. Reads were filtered by Hamming distance, with the threshold set by the sequence error rate of each sample in mapped regions. TCRdb ran its own pipeline on the public reads, namely fastp trimming at Q25 and MiXCR clone calling, and kept in-frame beta chains. A single entry per CDR3 protein holds the most common genes and DNA from its merged rows. These V and J calls are TCRdb output, not the study's own analysis. This sample comprises roughly 200,000 distinct CDR3 sequences, about 40% of them detected only once. The ten largest clones add up to 4% to 6.5% of the sample.

A word on this clonotype: No cognate antigen has been identified for it. Base qualities are not recorded, but no much larger clone differs from it by a single base.

Findings and caveats that apply to the study as a whole: Group comparisons rested on small numbers: three non-neoplastic, three low-grade glioma and fewer than 10 glioblastoma patients. In non-neoplastic patients, VJ-independent divergence between tissue and blood fell below expectation, whereas in all gliomas, and especially in low-grade gliomas, the divergence rose above expectation. Only a very small number of CDR3 sequences turned up in both tissue and blood, a result put down to high CDR3 diversity combined with limited sampling.

After removal of 6 bases from V and 5 bases from J, the junction retains 10 bases not matched to a gene. From the germline V gene, CDR1 is MDHEN and CDR2 is SYDVKM. From the cysteine through the phenylalanine, the CDR3 covers 15 amino acids. CDR3 DNA is the only sequence kept; it has 45 bases, read in frame from the first base. This sequence was found in a human donor with low-grade glioma or glioblastoma, undergoing nonglioma brain surgery, or in good health (not recorded which). The sample was glioma tissue, nonneoplastic brain tissue, or PBMCs (not recorded which). The V and J segments used are TRBV28 and TRBJ2-4, with 7 bases in between that match TRBD1. Read as DNA, the sequence is TGTGCCAGCAGCGTGACAGGGTTATACCAAAACATTCAGTACTTC. Translated, it reads CASSVTGLYQNIQYF. Beyond the CDR3, the reference TRBV28 and TRBJ2-4 genes provide the residues; the full variable domain reads: DVKVTQSSRYLVKRTGEKVFLECVQDMDHENMFWYRQDPGLGLRLIYFSYDVKMKEKGDIPEGYSVSREKKERFSLILESASTNQTSMYLCASSVTGLYQNIQYFGAGTRLSVL.